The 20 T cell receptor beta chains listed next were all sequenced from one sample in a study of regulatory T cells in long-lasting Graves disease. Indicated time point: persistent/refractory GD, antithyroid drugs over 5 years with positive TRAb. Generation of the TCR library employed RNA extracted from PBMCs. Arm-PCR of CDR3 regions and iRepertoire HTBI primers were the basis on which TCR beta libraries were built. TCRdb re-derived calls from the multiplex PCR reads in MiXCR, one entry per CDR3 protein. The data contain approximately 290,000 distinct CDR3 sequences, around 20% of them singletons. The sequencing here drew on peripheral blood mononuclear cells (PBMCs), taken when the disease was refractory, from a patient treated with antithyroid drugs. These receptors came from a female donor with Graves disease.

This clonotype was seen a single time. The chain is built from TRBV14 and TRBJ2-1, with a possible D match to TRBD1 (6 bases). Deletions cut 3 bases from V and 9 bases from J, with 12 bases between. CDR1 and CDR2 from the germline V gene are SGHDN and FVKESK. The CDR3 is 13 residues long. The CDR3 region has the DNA TGTGCCAGCAGCCATCCCCAGGGGAGTGAGCAGTTCTTC. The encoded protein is CASSHPQGSEQFF.

CDR3 in DNA: TGTGCCAGTAGTATAGACCCAGGGGGAGAGACCCAGTACTTC. This codes for CASSIDPGGETQYF. The chain uses TRBV19 and TRBJ2-5, with 7 positions matching TRBD1. Trimming cost V 0 bases and J 4 bases; bases outside gene matches: 2. The germline V gene has CDR1 LNHDA and CDR2 SQIVND (reference sequence). This CDR3 has 14 residues.

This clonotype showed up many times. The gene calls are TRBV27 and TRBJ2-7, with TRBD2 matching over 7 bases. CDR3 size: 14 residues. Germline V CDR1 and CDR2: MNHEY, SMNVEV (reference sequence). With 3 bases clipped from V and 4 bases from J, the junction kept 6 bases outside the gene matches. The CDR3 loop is CASSFSGTRYEQYF. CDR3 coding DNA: TGTGCCAGCAGTTTCAGCGGGACTCGTTACGAGCAGTACTTC.

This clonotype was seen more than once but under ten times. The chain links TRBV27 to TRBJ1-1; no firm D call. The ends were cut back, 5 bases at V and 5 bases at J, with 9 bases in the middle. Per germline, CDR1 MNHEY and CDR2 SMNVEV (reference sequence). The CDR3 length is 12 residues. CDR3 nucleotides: TGTGCCAGCAGTAATCTTATAACTGAAGCTTTCTTT. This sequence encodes CASSNLITEAFF.

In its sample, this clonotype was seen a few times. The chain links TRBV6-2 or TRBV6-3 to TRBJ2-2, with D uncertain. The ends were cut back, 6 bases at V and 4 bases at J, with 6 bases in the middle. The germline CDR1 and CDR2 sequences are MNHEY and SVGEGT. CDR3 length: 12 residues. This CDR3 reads CASRVRTGELFF. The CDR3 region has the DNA TGTGCCAGCAGAGTGCGCACCGGGGAGCTGTTTTTT.

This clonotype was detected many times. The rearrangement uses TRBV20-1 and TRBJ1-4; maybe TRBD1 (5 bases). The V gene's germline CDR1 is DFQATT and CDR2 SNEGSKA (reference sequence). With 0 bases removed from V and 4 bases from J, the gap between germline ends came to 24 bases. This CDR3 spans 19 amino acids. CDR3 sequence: CSARDWQGPAIVGNEKLFF. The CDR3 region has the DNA TGCAGTGCTAGAGATTGGCAGGGTCCTGCTATCGTCGGTAATGAAAAACTGTTTTTT.

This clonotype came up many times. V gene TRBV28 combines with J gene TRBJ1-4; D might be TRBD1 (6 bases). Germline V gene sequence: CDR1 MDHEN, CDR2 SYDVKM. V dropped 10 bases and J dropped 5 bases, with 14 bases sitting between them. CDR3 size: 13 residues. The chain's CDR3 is CATRTAINEKLFF. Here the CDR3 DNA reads TGTGCCACCCGGACAGCCATAAATGAAAAACTGTTTTTT.

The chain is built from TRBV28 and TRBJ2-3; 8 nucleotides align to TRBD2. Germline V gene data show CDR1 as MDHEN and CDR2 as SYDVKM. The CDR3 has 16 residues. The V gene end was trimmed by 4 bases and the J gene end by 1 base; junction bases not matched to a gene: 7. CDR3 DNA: TGTGCCAGCAGTTCACCACTAGCGGAAGGCACAGATACGCAGTATTTT. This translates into CASSSPLAEGTDTQYF.

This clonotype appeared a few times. The CDR3 reads CASSEYGTAQETQYF. The CDR3 DNA reads as TGTGCCAGCAGTGAATATGGAACAGCACAAGAGACCCAGTACTTC. The chain joins TRBV25-1 to TRBJ2-5; D is unclear. V was trimmed by 0 bases and J by 2 bases, leaving 10 bases between them. From germline, CDR1 is MGHDK and CDR2 SYGVNS. There are 15 residues in the CDR3.

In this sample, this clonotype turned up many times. The CDR3 nucleotides read TGTGCCAGCAGAGGGGTGCGGAGAGAGACCCAGTACTTC. Protein sequence: CASRGVRRETQYF. V usage is TRBV25-1 and J usage is TRBJ2-5, with TRBD1 as a possible D gene (5 bases). This CDR3 spans 13 amino acids. Germline lookup yields CDR1 MGHDK and CDR2 SYGVNS. Trimming removed 6 bases from V and 4 bases from J, with 12 bases in between.

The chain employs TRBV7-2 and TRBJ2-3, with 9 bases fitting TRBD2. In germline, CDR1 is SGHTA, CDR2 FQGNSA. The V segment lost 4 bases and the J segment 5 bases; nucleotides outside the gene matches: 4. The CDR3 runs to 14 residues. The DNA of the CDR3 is TGTGCCAGCAGCTCGGGACTAGCCGTAGATACGCAGTATTTT. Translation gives CASSSGLAVDTQYF. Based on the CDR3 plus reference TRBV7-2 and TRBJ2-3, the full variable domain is GAGVSQSPSNKVTEKGKDVELRCDPISGHTALYWYRQSLGQGLEFLIYFQGNSAPDKSGLPSDRFSAERTGGSVSTLTIQRTQQEDSAVYLCASSSGLAVDTQYFGPGTRLTVL.

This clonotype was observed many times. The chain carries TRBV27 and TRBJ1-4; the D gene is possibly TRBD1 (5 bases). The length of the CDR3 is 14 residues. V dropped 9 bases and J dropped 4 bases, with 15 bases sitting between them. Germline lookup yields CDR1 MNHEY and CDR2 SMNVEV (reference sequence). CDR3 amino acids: CASSRDDSNEKLFF. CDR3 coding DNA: TGTGCCAGTTCCCGGGACGACAGTAATGAAAAACTGTTTTTT.

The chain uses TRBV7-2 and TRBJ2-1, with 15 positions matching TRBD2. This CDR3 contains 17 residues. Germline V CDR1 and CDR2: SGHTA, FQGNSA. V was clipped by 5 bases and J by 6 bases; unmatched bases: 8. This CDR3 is CASSKGLAGGVLNEQFF. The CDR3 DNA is TGTGCCAGCAGCAAGGGACTAGCGGGAGGTGTTCTCAATGAGCAGTTCTTC.

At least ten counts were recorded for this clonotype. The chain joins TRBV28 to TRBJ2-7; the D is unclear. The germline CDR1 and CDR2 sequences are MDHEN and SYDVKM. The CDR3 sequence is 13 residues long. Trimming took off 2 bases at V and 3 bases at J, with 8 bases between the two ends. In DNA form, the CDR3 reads TGTGCCAGCAGTTTAGGGCAGTACTACGAGCAGTACTTC. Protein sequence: CASSLGQYYEQYF.

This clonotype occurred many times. CDR3 amino acids: CASRGGGPATYEQYF. For the CDR3, the DNA is TGTGCCAGCAGAGGGGGGGGGCCTGCCACCTACGAGCAGTACTTC. This chain joins TRBV28 and TRBJ2-7, with D maybe TRBD2 (7 bases). The CDR3 runs 15 residues. Germline CDR1 reads MDHEN; CDR2 reads SYDVKM. The V end was cut by 6 bases, the J end by 2 bases, with 17 bases between.

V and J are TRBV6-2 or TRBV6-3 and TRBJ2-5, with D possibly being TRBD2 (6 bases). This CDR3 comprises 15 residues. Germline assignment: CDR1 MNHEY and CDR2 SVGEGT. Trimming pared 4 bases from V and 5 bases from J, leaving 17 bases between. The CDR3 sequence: CASSWTGELMETQYF. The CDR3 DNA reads TGTGCCAGCAGTTGGACGGGAGAGTTAATGGAGACCCAGTACTTC.

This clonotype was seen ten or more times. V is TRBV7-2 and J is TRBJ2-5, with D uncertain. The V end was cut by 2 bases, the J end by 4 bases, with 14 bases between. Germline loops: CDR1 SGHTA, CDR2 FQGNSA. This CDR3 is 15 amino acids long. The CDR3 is CASSLIHGLGETQYF. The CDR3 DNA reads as TGTGCCAGCAGCTTAATCCACGGGCTGGGAGAGACCCAGTACTTC. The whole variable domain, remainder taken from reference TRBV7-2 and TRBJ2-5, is GAGVSQSPSNKVTEKGKDVELRCDPISGHTALYWYRQSLGQGLEFLIYFQGNSAPDKSGLPSDRFSAERTGGSVSTLTIQRTQQEDSAVYLCASSLIHGLGETQYFGPGTRLLVL.

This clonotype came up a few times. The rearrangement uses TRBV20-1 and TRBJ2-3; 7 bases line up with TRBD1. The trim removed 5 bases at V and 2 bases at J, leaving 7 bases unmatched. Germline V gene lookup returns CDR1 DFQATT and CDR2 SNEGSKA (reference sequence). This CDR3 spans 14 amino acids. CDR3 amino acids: CSAQPGQNTDTQYF. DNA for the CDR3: TGCAGTGCTCAACCGGGACAGAACACAGATACGCAGTATTTT.

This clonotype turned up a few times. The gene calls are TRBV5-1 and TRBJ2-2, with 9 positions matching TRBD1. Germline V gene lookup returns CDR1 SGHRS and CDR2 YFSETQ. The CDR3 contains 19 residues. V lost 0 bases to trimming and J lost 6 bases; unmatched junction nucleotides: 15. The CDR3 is CASSLGPGQGTSVSGELFF. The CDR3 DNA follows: TGCGCCAGCAGCTTGGGACCGGGACAGGGTACGTCAGTGTCCGGGGAGCTGTTTTTT.

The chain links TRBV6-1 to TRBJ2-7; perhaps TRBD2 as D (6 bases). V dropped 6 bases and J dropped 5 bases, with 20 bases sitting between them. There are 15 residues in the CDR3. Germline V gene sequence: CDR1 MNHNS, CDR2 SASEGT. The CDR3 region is CASRPLATPGDEQYF. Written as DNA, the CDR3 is TGTGCCAGCAGGCCTCTAGCGACCCCGGGAGACGAGCAGTACTTC.